A single sample is the source of the 32 T cell receptor beta chains below, sequenced in a study of CD8+CD57+ T cells in acquired aplastic anemia. CDR3 and TCR beta VDJ profiling relied on a genomic DNA template. Via MiXCR, TCRdb re-called the reads, giving one row per CDR3 protein. The sample lists approximately 150,000 distinct CDR3 sequences; over 40% were seen once. CD8+CD57+ cell expansion had been shown by flow cytometry in patients chosen for sequencing. Input material: sorted CD4+, CD8+, or CD8+CD57+ T cells (not recorded which) from PBMCs. The receptors derive from a human donor with aplastic anemia.

This clonotype was counted a few times. The chain carries TRBV10-3 and TRBJ1-6; D possibly corresponds to TRBD1 (6 bases). CDR3 length: 16 amino acids. CDR1 ENHRY and CDR2 SYGVKD come from the germline V gene. V was trimmed by 6 bases and J by 3 bases, leaving 15 bases between them. The CDR3 sequence is CAIRTGPPYYNSPLHF. The CDR3 region has the DNA TGTGCCATCAGGACAGGTCCCCCCTACTATAATTCACCCCTCCACTTT.

V and J are TRBV2 and TRBJ2-7; D gene uncertain. The germline CDR1 and CDR2 sequences are SNHLY and FYNNEI. The length of the CDR3 is 11 residues. V dropped 6 bases and J dropped 5 bases, with 8 bases sitting between them. The CDR3 DNA reads as TGTGCCAGCAGCATTCACCACGAGCAGTACTTC. It specifies CASSIHHEQYF.

This clonotype was observed at least ten times. The chain couples TRBV7-2 to TRBJ2-7, with D possibly matching TRBD2 (6 bases). CDR3 length: 15 residues. The germline V gene encodes CDR1 SGHTA and CDR2 FQGNSA. The V and J ends lost 1 base and 6 bases respectively, with 16 bases between them. CDR3 sequence reads: CASSLDGGNPGEQYF. The CDR3 DNA is TGTGCCAGCAGCTTAGATGGAGGGAATCCGGGCGAGCAGTACTTC.

This clonotype has more than one count but fewer than ten. This rearrangement joins TRBV3-1 to TRBJ2-2; TRBD1 matches at 8 bases. Germline assignment: CDR1 LGHDT and CDR2 YNNKEL (reference sequence). The CDR3 sequence is 16 residues long. V was pared by 5 bases and J by 5 bases, with 10 bases of the junction left unmatched. CDR3 in amino acids: CASSYPRTGSTGELFF. The CDR3 nucleotides are TGTGCCAGCAGCTACCCCCGGACAGGGAGTACCGGGGAGCTGTTTTTT.

The V gene is TRBV5-1, the J gene TRBJ1-2, with D maybe TRBD1 (5 bases). Germline lookup yields CDR1 SGHRS and CDR2 YFSETQ. V gave up 4 bases and J gave up 2 bases, with 15 bases separating them. This CDR3 spans 15 amino acids. The CDR3 loop is CASSPRGADNYGYTF. The CDR3 DNA is TGCGCCAGCAGCCCACGTGGGGCAGACAACTATGGCTACACCTTC.

This clonotype was picked up many times. V gene TRBV9 combines with J gene TRBJ1-1; 7 bases map to TRBD1. Trimming at V came to 0 bases and at J to 0 bases, leaving 5 bases not matched to a gene. Germline CDR1 SGDLS, CDR2 YYNGEE. The CDR3 has 16 residues. The CDR3 coding sequence is TGTGCCAGCAGCGTAGATGACAGGGTGGTGAACACTGAAGCTTTCTTT. Translating it yields CASSVDDRVVNTEAFF.

Here the CDR3 reads CSARPGGYNEQFF. CDR3 coding DNA: TGCAGTGCGAGGCCAGGCGGTTACAATGAGCAGTTCTTC. The chain joins TRBV20-1 to TRBJ2-1; no reliable D call. The CDR3 runs to 13 residues. V gave up 6 bases and J gave up 4 bases, with 13 bases separating them. Germline lookup yields CDR1 DFQATT and CDR2 SNEGSKA (reference sequence).

In its sample, this clonotype was seen many times. CDR3: CASSVEAVNEKLFF. For the CDR3, the DNA is TGTGCCAGCAGTGTGGAGGCTGTTAATGAAAAACTGTTTTTT. This chain connects TRBV2 to TRBJ1-4; D uncertain. V lost 4 bases and J 4 bases, leaving 10 bases between the germline ends. The CDR3 is 14 residues long. The V gene's germline CDR1 is SNHLY and CDR2 FYNNEI.

This chain joins TRBV20-1 and TRBJ2-7, with unresolved D. V was trimmed by 1 base and J by 1 base, leaving 8 bases between them. The CDR3 has 13 amino acids. CDR1 is DFQATT, CDR2 SNEGSKA, per germline (reference sequence). In DNA form, the CDR3 reads TGCAGTGCTAGAGTCCAGAATTCCTACGAGCAGTACTTC. Residues: CSARVQNSYEQYF.

This clonotype was seen a few times. Given a much more abundant clone one base away, this may be a read error. The genes are TRBV20-1 and TRBJ1-2; D might be TRBD1 (5 bases). This CDR3 is built from 16 residues. Germline V CDR1 and CDR2: DFQATT, SNEGSKA (reference sequence). The CDR3 is CSARAGGGAANYGDTF. The CDR3 nucleotides read TGCAGTGCTAGAGCGGGGGGAGGGGCCGCTAACTATGGCGACACCTTC.

As regards this clonotype: The junction differs from germline at one of its ends, possibly a read error. The chain couples TRBV10-3 to TRBJ2-2; weak D call: TRBD1 (7 bases). Looked up from germline, CDR1 is ENHRY and CDR2 is SYGVKD. CDR3 size: 15 residues. The CDR3 DNA sequence: TGTACCATCAGGGCGGGACAGACGAACACCGGGGAGCCGTTTTTT. Its translation is CTIRAGQTNTGEPFF.

This clonotype was observed a handful of times. Its ends do not fully match the called genes, so a read error is possible. The CDR3 region is CASSLLAANTGELVF. CDR3 in DNA: TGTGCCAGCAGTTTACTCGCGGCGAACACCGGGGAGCTGGTTTTT. This rearrangement joins TRBV12-3 or TRBV12-4 to TRBJ2-2, with D possibly being TRBD2 (5 bases). The CDR3 loop spans 15 amino acids.

The CDR3 sequence: CASREGIEQYF. CDR3 in DNA: TGTGCCAGCAGGGAGGGGATCGAGCAGTACTTC. J is TRBJ2-7 and V is TRBV7-6, with a possible D match to TRBD2 (6 bases). Germline values: CDR1 SGHVS, CDR2 FNYEAQ. The length of the CDR3 is 11 residues. V lost 6 bases, J lost 6 bases, and 9 bases lay in between. The full variable domain, completed using reference TRBV7-6 and TRBJ2-7, is GAGVSQSPRYKVTKRGQDVALRCDPISGHVSLYWYRQALGQGPEFLTYFNYEAQQDKSGLPNDRFSAERPEGSISTLTIQRTEQRDSAMYRCASREGIEQYFGPGTRLTVT.

J is TRBJ2-5 and V is TRBV15; D might be TRBD2 (6 bases). The CDR3 sequence is 13 residues long. V was clipped by 1 base and J by 7 bases, with 10 bases between them. Germline loops: CDR1 LNHNV, CDR2 YYDKDF (reference sequence). The CDR3 coding sequence is TGTGCCACCAGCAGAGTAGTGGGGGGGACCCAGTACTTC. Protein sequence: CATSRVVGGTQYF. Based on the CDR3 plus reference TRBV15 and TRBJ2-5, the full variable domain is DAMVIQNPRYQVTQFGKPVTLSCSQTLNHNVMYWYQQKSSQAPKLLFHYYDKDFNNEADTPDNFQSRRPNTSFCFLDIRSPGLGDTAMYLCATSRVVGGTQYFGPGTRLLVL.

J is TRBJ2-5 and V is TRBV20-1; 8 positions match TRBD2. The V gene end was trimmed by 3 bases and the J gene end by 9 bases; junction bases not matched to a gene: 9. The CDR3 extends over 13 amino acids. Germline lookup yields CDR1 DFQATT and CDR2 SNEGSKA (reference sequence). For the CDR3, the DNA is TGCAGTGCTAGCTCGGGGGGGCCCTCGGCCCAGTACTTC. This encodes CSASSGGPSAQYF.

This clonotype was recorded once. This chain connects TRBV11-2 to TRBJ1-1, with a possible D match to TRBD1 (5 bases). The CDR3 spans 16 residues. Germline-derived CDR1 and CDR2 are SGHAT and FQNNGV. V dropped 3 bases and J dropped 6 bases, with 20 bases sitting between them. The CDR3: CASSLMGSGADAEAFF. CDR3 coding DNA: TGTGCCAGCAGCTTGATGGGGAGTGGGGCTGACGCTGAAGCTTTCTTT. Full variable domain (missing parts from reference TRBV11-2 and TRBJ1-1): EAGVAQSPRYKIIEKRQSVAFWCNPISGHATLYWYQQILGQGPKLLIQFQNNGVVDDSQLPKDRFSAERLKGVDSTLKIQPAKLEDSAVYLCASSLMGSGADAEAFFGQGTRLTVV.

V and J are TRBV11-2 and TRBJ2-1, with D possibly matching TRBD2 (6 bases). The germline V and J ends were trimmed by 2 bases and 7 bases, with 12 bases remaining between them. This CDR3 region has 14 residues. Germline assignment: CDR1 SGHAT and CDR2 FQNNGV. This CDR3 reads CASSLLGSRNEQFF. CDR3 DNA sequence: TGTGCCAGCAGCTTACTCGGGAGTCGGAATGAGCAGTTCTTC.

The table lists this clonotype with many counts. This CDR3 is CASSPGEVEKLFF. DNA of the CDR3: TGTGCCAGCAGTCCTGGTGAGGTTGAAAAACTGTTTTTT. The rearrangement uses TRBV7-2 and TRBJ1-4; D unresolved. Germline lookup yields CDR1 SGHTA and CDR2 FQGNSA. This CDR3 comprises 13 residues. The V end was cut by 6 bases, the J end by 7 bases, with 12 bases between.

The chain couples TRBV18 to TRBJ2-5; 9 bases match TRBD1. The V gene end was trimmed by 2 bases and the J gene end by 5 bases; junction bases not matched to a gene: 3. The germline CDR1 and CDR2 sequences are KGHSH and LQKENI. The length of the CDR3 is 14 residues. The CDR3 sequence: CASSPTGGYETQYF. The CDR3 nucleotides are TGTGCCAGCTCACCAACAGGGGGCTATGAGACCCAGTACTTC.

This clonotype was counted many times. At one end, the junction sequence differs from germline, possibly due to a read error. The rearrangement joins TRBV12-3 or TRBV12-4 to TRBJ1-1, with a tentative D call TRBD1 (6 bases). The CDR3 sequence is 13 residues long. The CDR3 nucleotides read TGTACCAGCAGCCGGACAGCGAACACTGAAGCTTTCTTT. Its translation: CTSSRTANTEAFF.

This clonotype was recorded many times. This chain connects TRBV12-5 to TRBJ2-7; D tentatively reads TRBD1 or TRBD2 (6 bases each). Germline V CDR1 and CDR2: LGHNT, FRNRAP. V was pared by 2 bases and J by 6 bases, with 17 bases between. CDR3 length: 15 amino acids. The CDR3 sequence: CASGLTGTPVGEQYV. The DNA of the CDR3 is TGTGCTAGTGGTTTGACAGGGACTCCCGTTGGCGAGCAGTACGTC.

In its sample, this clonotype was seen many times. Germline and junction disagree at one end, which may indicate a read error. The chain recombines TRBV20-1 with TRBJ1-6; tentatively, D is TRBD1 (5 bases). The CDR3 length is 13 residues. In germline, CDR1 is DFQATT, CDR2 SNEGSKA (reference sequence). The CDR3 DNA sequence: TGCAGTGCCAGAGAGGCAGGGAGTTCACCCCTCCACTTT. Protein sequence: CSAREAGSSPLHF.

Many counts were recorded for this clonotype. This chain connects TRBV12-5 to TRBJ2-7; tentative D call: TRBD2 (6 bases). The CDR3 contains 15 residues. Germline V gives CDR1 LGHNT, CDR2 FRNRAP. Trimming pared 0 bases from V and 2 bases from J, leaving 11 bases between. In DNA form, the CDR3 reads TGTGCTAGTGGTTTGGTGGGCGGGAAGACCTACGAGCAGTACTTC. The encoded protein is CASGLVGGKTYEQYF. Drawing the rest from reference TRBV12-5 and TRBJ2-7, the complete variable domain is DARVTQTPRHKVTEMGQEVTMRCQPILGHNTVFWYRQTMMQGLELLAYFRNRAPLDDSGMPKDRFSAEMPDATLATLKIQPSEPRDSAVYFCASGLVGGKTYEQYFGPGTRLTVT.

The V and J genes are TRBV5-6 and TRBJ1-5; D is unresolved. V gave up 0 bases and J gave up 3 bases, with 1 base separating them. CDR1 SGHDT and CDR2 YYEEEE come from the germline V gene. This CDR3 has 12 amino acids. The CDR3 DNA reads as TGTGCCAGCAGCTTGGACAATCAGCCCCAGCATTTT. Its protein product is CASSLDNQPQHF.

The J gene is TRBJ1-2, the V gene TRBV12-5; D perhaps matches TRBD1 (5 bases). The CDR3 has 15 amino acids. Germline lookup yields CDR1 LGHNT and CDR2 FRNRAP. V was clipped by 5 bases and J by 3 bases, with 16 bases between them. The CDR3 DNA sequence: TGTGCTAGTGGTCCGACTAGCCAGGGCCACTATGGCTACACCTTC. Its protein is CASGPTSQGHYGYTF. The whole variable domain, remainder taken from reference TRBV12-5 and TRBJ1-2, is DARVTQTPRHKVTEMGQEVTMRCQPILGHNTVFWYRQTMMQGLELLAYFRNRAPLDDSGMPKDRFSAEMPDATLATLKIQPSEPRDSAVYFCASGPTSQGHYGYTFGSGTRLTVV.

J is TRBJ1-4 and V is TRBV12-3 or TRBV12-4, with TRBD1 identical over 11 bases. The CDR3 loop spans 16 amino acids. V lost 4 bases to trimming and J lost 7 bases; unmatched junction nucleotides: 8. The CDR3 DNA is TGTGCCAGCAGTTGGGACAGGGGGGCGATAGTTGAAAAACTGTTTTTT. This gives the protein CASSWDRGAIVEKLFF.

This chain joins TRBV4-1 and TRBJ2-1, with TRBD2 matching 12 bases. V gave up 0 bases and J gave up 0 bases; unmatched junction bases: 3. Germline loops: CDR1 MGHRA, CDR2 YSYEKL. CDR3 length: 18 residues. The CDR3 nucleotides read TGCGCCAGCAGCCAAGAGGCGGGACTAGCGGGCTCCTACAATGAGCAGTTCTTC. The encoded protein is CASSQEAGLAGSYNEQFF.

A few counts support this clonotype. The gene calls are TRBV20-1 and TRBJ1-2; D gene unclear. Germline loops: CDR1 DFQATT, CDR2 SNEGSKA (reference sequence). The CDR3 totals 12 residues. Trimming shortened V by 1 base and J by 6 bases, and 9 bases separated the two germline ends. This CDR3 is CSARGRGDGYTF. In DNA, the CDR3 is TGCAGTGCTAGAGGGCGGGGTGATGGCTACACCTTC.

The chain combines TRBV10-3 with TRBJ2-7, with 7 bases fitting TRBD1. The junction had 6 bases not matched to a gene; V was cut back by 10 bases and J by 0 bases. The germline CDR1 and CDR2 sequences are ENHRY and SYGVKD. The CDR3 spans 13 residues. CDR3 residues: CASQGDSSYEQYF. DNA for the CDR3: TGTGCCAGCCAAGGGGACAGCTCCTACGAGCAGTACTTC.

The chain couples TRBV10-1 to TRBJ2-7; D unresolved. The CDR3 sequence is 13 residues long. V was cut by 1 base and J by 6 bases, with 10 bases left in between. Germline loops: CDR1 WNHNN, CDR2 SYGVQD (reference sequence). CDR3 protein: CASSEFTLSEQYF. CDR3 nucleotides: TGCGCCAGCAGTGAGTTTACCCTGTCCGAGCAGTACTTC.

This clonotype has a handful of counts. V is TRBV5-1 and J is TRBJ1-1; D uncertain. Trimming removed 1 base at V and 5 bases at J, with 9 bases between. The CDR3 loop spans 13 amino acids. Germline lookup yields CDR1 SGHRS and CDR2 YFSETQ. The CDR3 loop is CASSLSWGTEAFF. In DNA, the CDR3 is TGCGCCAGCAGCTTGTCATGGGGAACTGAAGCTTTCTTT.

Of note for this clonotype: A much larger clone sits a single nucleotide away, making a read error possible. The CDR3 does not close with the conserved phenylalanine or tryptophan, likely indicating a read error. V and J are TRBV6-1 and TRBJ2-5; D might be TRBD1 or TRBD2, each matching 6 bases. V was pared by 10 bases and J by 7 bases, with 16 bases between. The CDR3 covers 12 residues. Germline values: CDR1 MNHNS, CDR2 SASEGT. The CDR3 is CATTRGRGTQYL. The CDR3 DNA sequence: TGTGCCACAACCCGGGGGCGTGGGACCCAGTACCTC.